This passage covers 8 T cell receptor beta chains from one sample sequenced in a study of cytomegalovirus exposure and HLA in healthy donors. Amplification used 60 Vbeta primers and 13 Jbeta primers. Only in-frame clones appear in the TCRdb table, and some are missing; sequencing was by immunoSEQ multiplex PCR. The table includes 100,000 to 130,000 clones, 70% to 80% detected once. The sequenced material came from PBMCs. These receptor sequences come from a man between 18 and 29 years old in good health and CMV-seronegative.

V usage is TRBV4-3 and J usage is TRBJ2-7, with 9 bases identical to TRBD1. With V trimmed by 0 bases and J by 5 bases, 8 bases remained unmatched. CDR3 size: 16 residues. Germline-derived CDR1 and CDR2 are LGHNA and YSLEER. The CDR3 region is CASSQDLGQGTDEQYF. CDR3 coding DNA: TGCGCCAGCAGCCAAGATCTAGGACAGGGGACCGACGAGCAGTACTTC.

The chain employs TRBV25-1 and TRBJ2-7, with no clear D. Per the germline V gene, CDR1 is MGHDK and CDR2 is SYGVNS. The V end was cut by 3 bases, the J end by 1 base, with 7 bases between. CDR3 size: 13 residues. The CDR3, as DNA: TGTGCCAGCAGTGACGACATTTCCTACGAGCAGTACTTC. Translated: CASSDDISYEQYF.

The table lists this clone with a few counts. The CDR3 region has the DNA TGTGCCAGCAGTGCGACAGAAACCTACGAGCAGTACTTC. Amino acids: CASSATETYEQYF. The gene calls are TRBV6-5 and TRBJ2-7, with D perhaps TRBD1 (5 bases). There are 13 residues in the CDR3. CDR1 is MNHEY, CDR2 SVGAGI, per germline. V was trimmed by 5 bases and J by 2 bases, leaving 10 bases between them.

V gene TRBV5-1 combines with J gene TRBJ2-5; D unresolved. V dropped 0 bases and J dropped 5 bases, with 20 bases sitting between them. This CDR3 contains 17 residues. In germline, CDR1 is SGHRS, CDR2 YFSETQ. CDR3 sequence reads: CASSLGLRSLREETQYF. The CDR3 DNA is TGCGCCAGCAGCTTGGGCTTAAGGAGCCTAAGAGAGGAGACCCAGTACTTC. The entire variable domain, with the rest obtained from reference TRBV5-1 and TRBJ2-5, is as follows: KAGVTQTPRYLIKTRGQQVTLSCSPISGHRSVSWYQQTPGQGLQFLFEYFSETQRNKGNFPGRFSGRQFSNSRSEMNVSTLELGDSALYLCASSLGLRSLREETQYFGPGTRLLVL.

This CDR3 is CASSLGGASDTQYF. The CDR3 DNA follows: TGCGCCAGCAGCCTCGGTGGGGCTTCAGATACGCAGTATTTT. The chain couples TRBV5-1 to TRBJ2-3; TRBD1 is a possible D gene (5 bases). V lost 4 bases and J lost 4, with 13 bases in between. Germline lookup yields CDR1 SGHRS and CDR2 YFSETQ. The CDR3 extends over 14 amino acids.

In its sample, this clone was seen a few times. This chain uses TRBV4-3 with TRBJ1-1, with a weak D call TRBD1 (6 bases). V was clipped by 2 bases and J by 3 bases, with 16 bases between them. Per germline, CDR1 LGHNA and CDR2 YSLEER. CDR3 length: 16 amino acids. The CDR3 spells CASSQRYRDLYTEAFF. The CDR3 region has the DNA TGCGCCAGCAGCCAAAGATACAGGGACCTATACACTGAAGCTTTCTTT.

The rearrangement uses TRBV15 and TRBJ2-3; maybe TRBD2 (6 bases). This CDR3 has 15 amino acids. Germline CDR1 LNHNV, CDR2 YYDKDF (reference sequence). V lost 2 bases and J lost 2, with 11 bases in between. CDR3 in amino acids: CATSRRLGNTDTQYF. CDR3 nucleotides: TGTGCCACCAGCAGAAGACTAGGGAACACAGATACGCAGTATTTT.

The chain is built from TRBV4-2 and TRBJ2-7, with D possibly matching TRBD2 (6 bases). The CDR3 contains 14 residues. The V and J ends lost 1 base and 7 bases respectively, with 14 bases between them. CDR1 is LGHNA and CDR2 is YNFKEQ in the germline V gene. The CDR3 sequence is CASSQGSGAGEQYF. CDR3 in DNA: TGTGCCAGCAGCCAAGGGTCCGGGGCGGGGGAGCAGTACTTC.